A selection of T cell receptor beta chains follows, all from one sample in a study of T-cell memory formation after mild COVID-19. TCRdb recomputed calls from the 5' RACE reads with MiXCR, one row per CDR3 protein. The data show around 470,000 distinct CDR3 sequences, over 15% seen once. Sequencing was carried out using PBMCs or a T cell subset sorted from them (not recorded which). The receptor set was obtained from an adult woman who had mild COVID-19 (a few samples of this study predate the infection). Cell type and time point are not known. The CDR3 runs from the conserved cysteine through the conserved F or W. Fields, in order: V gene, CDR3 protein.

v_call: TRBV5-1
cdr3_aa: CASSPGTGDLDEQFF

v_call: TRBV6-2/TRBV6-3
cdr3_aa: CANGAGVTKQFF

v_call: TRBV20-1
cdr3_aa: CSAPTGGWETQYF

v_call: TRBV24-1
cdr3_aa: CATSDGYTIYF

v_call: TRBV2
cdr3_aa: CASTSGRVYNEQFF

v_call: TRBV12-3/TRBV12-4
cdr3_aa: CASSHRTSEVNEQFF

v_call: TRBV12-3/TRBV12-4
cdr3_aa: CASSEQGTYTDTQYF

v_call: TRBV20-1
cdr3_aa: CSARDRQGHYGYTF

v_call: TRBV7-6
cdr3_aa: CASSSALPDTGELFF

v_call: TRBV6-5
cdr3_aa: CASSSQRTGIISGANVLTF

v_call: TRBV27
cdr3_aa: CASRGTALNQPQHF

v_call: TRBV20-1
cdr3_aa: CSARDGTGSTEAFF

v_call: TRBV15
cdr3_aa: CATSRDSSGMYEQYF

v_call: TRBV7-8
cdr3_aa: CAIWRTVTGELFF

v_call: TRBV15
cdr3_aa: CATRKDRDNQPQHF

v_call: TRBV20-1
cdr3_aa: CSARVGGVTSSPLHF

v_call: TRBV7-2
cdr3_aa: CASSWGQLSSYEQYF

v_call: TRBV15
cdr3_aa: CATASQATDTQYF

v_call: TRBV18
cdr3_aa: CASSPLDFRNNEQFF

v_call: TRBV7-2
cdr3_aa: CASSPWETSGNYEQYF

v_call: TRBV5-1
cdr3_aa: CASSLGGVAYNEQFF

v_call: TRBV7-9
cdr3_aa: CASSFSSNQETQYF

v_call: TRBV2
cdr3_aa: CASSEGTSGRAIHEQFF

v_call: TRBV18
cdr3_aa: CASSPMRGSYGYTF

v_call: TRBV27
cdr3_aa: CASSPVSTDTQYF

v_call: TRBV5-1
cdr3_aa: CASSREDGNTQYF

v_call: TRBV20-1
cdr3_aa: CSAREQGNTEAFF

v_call: TRBV4-1
cdr3_aa: CASSQLGQISNQPQHF

v_call: TRBV12-3/TRBV12-4
cdr3_aa: CASTTLRQGNSPLHF

v_call: TRBV29-1
cdr3_aa: CSVDRANGYTF

v_call: TRBV7-3
cdr3_aa: CASSLSVNTEAFF

v_call: TRBV29-1
cdr3_aa: CSTWGGNTDTQYF

v_call: TRBV4-3
cdr3_aa: CASSQGTTNTGELFF

v_call: TRBV12-3/TRBV12-4
cdr3_aa: CASSAGLAVQETQYF

v_call: TRBV7-2
cdr3_aa: CASRRIVGTEQFF

v_call: TRBV4-1
cdr3_aa: CASSQDWAADTQYF

v_call: TRBV7-8
cdr3_aa: CASSRSGRREQFF

v_call: TRBV6-2/TRBV6-3
cdr3_aa: CASSYYTSYEQYF

v_call: TRBV5-1
cdr3_aa: CASSPDRAWNSPLHF

v_call: TRBV29-1
cdr3_aa: CSALWDTDTQYF

v_call: TRBV15
cdr3_aa: CATSRDIVGVSYEQYF

v_call: TRBV18
cdr3_aa: CASSPAGNEQFF

v_call: TRBV3-1
cdr3_aa: CASSQDPHLIQPQHF

v_call: TRBV20-1
cdr3_aa: CSARGGSVYYGYTF

v_call: TRBV11-1
cdr3_aa: CASRERTSGGNEQFF

v_call: TRBV5-1
cdr3_aa: CASSLKAGELFF

v_call: TRBV13
cdr3_aa: CASSPTGTSGNTGELFF

v_call: TRBV4-1
cdr3_aa: CASSLLGPTGAGNTIYF

v_call: TRBV7-2
cdr3_aa: CASSFPAAYNEQFF

v_call: TRBV9
cdr3_aa: CASSLRSGTSSNTGELFF

v_call: TRBV5-1
cdr3_aa: CVRGPQHF

v_call: TRBV7-9
cdr3_aa: CASSLGTGGQATDGYTF

v_call: TRBV25-1
cdr3_aa: CAISPNSPGGTGELFF

v_call: TRBV12-3/TRBV12-4
cdr3_aa: CASSLRQGSYGYTF

v_call: TRBV7-2
cdr3_aa: CASSLVGDYSGANVLTF